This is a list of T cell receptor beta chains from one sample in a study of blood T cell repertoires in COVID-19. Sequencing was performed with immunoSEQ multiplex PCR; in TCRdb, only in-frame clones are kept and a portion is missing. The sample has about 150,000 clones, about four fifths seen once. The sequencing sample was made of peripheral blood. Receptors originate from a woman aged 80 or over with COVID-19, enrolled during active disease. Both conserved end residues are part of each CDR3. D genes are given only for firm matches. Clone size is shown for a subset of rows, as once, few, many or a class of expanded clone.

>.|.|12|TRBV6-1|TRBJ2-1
TGTGCCAGCAGTGAAGTGAGCGCAGAGCAGTTCTTC
CASSEVSAEQFF
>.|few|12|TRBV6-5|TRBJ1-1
TGTGCCACCCAGGGGATTCTGACTGAAGCTTTCTTT
CATQGILTEAFF
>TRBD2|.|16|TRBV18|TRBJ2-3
TGTGCCAGCTCACCATTGACTAGCGGGGTCACAGATACGCAGTATTTT
CASSPLTSGVTDTQYF
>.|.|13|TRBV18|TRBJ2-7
TGTGCCAGCTCACCGCGGGGTCGGGACGAGCAGTACTTC
CASSPRGRDEQYF
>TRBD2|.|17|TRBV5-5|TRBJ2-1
TGTGCCAGCAGCTTTCTAGCGGGAGATTCGTCCTACAATGAGCAGTTCTTC
CASSFLAGDSSYNEQFF
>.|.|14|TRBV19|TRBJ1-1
TGTGCCAGTAGTACGCGACAGTTGAACACTGAAGCTTTCTTT
CASSTRQLNTEAFF
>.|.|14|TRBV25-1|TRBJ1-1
TGTGCCAGCAGTGAATTAGGGGTGAACACTGAAGCTTTCTTT
CASSELGVNTEAFF
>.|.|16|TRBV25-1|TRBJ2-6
TGTGCCAGCAGCAAAAGCGGGTTCTCTGGGGCCAACGTCCTGACTTTC
CASSKSGFSGANVLTF
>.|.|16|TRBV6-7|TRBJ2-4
TGTGCCAGCAGTTACTCGGGTTCAGGGGCCAAAAACATTCAGTACTTC
CASSYSGSGAKNIQYF
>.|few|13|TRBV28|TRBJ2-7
TGTGCCAGCAGGATAGACGGGGCCTACGAGCAGTACTTC
CASRIDGAYEQYF
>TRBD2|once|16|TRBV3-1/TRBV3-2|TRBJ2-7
TGTGCCAGCAGCCCCGGACTAGCGGGAGGGTTACGCGGGCAGTACTTC
CASSPGLAGGLRGQYF
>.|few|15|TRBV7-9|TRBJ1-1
TGTGCCAGCAGCTCCCGGGACACAATAAACACTGAAGCTTTCTTT
CASSSRDTINTEAFF
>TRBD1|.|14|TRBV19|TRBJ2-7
TGTGCCAGTAGTGGGACAGGGAACCCCTACGAGCAGTACTTC
CASSGTGNPYEQYF
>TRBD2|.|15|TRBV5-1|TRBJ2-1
TGCGCCAGCAGCTCGGGACTAGCGTCCTACAATGAGCAGTTCTTC
CASSSGLASYNEQFF
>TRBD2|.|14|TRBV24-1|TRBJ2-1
TGTGCCACCCTAGCGGGGACCACCTACAATGAGCAGTTCTTC
CATLAGTTYNEQFF
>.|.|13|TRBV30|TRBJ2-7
TGTGCCTGGAGTGTACTGGGGGGCTACGAGCAGTACTTC
CAWSVLGGYEQYF